This section outlines one TCR beta chain sequence together with its context. What it recognizes is unknown. This sample was included in a study of CD8+CD57+ T cells in acquired aplastic anemia. The study profiled TCR beta VDJ and CDR3 using genomic DNA as template. MiXCR, applied by TCRdb to the reads, yields one record per CDR3 protein. In the table there are more than 150,000 distinct CDR3 sequences, about half of which are singletons. Whoever was chosen for sequencing had shown CD8+CD57+ cell expansion by flow cytometry. Each of the patients presented with severe acquired aplastic anemia. Regarding the study as a whole: Between patients and controls, about 30 CD8+ CDR3 sequences were found in common.

Sequenced input: sorted CD4+, CD8+, or CD8+CD57+ T cells (not recorded which) from PBMCs. The TCR comes from a human donor with aplastic anemia.

This chain's CDR3 is CASRVLAGGRQYF. Here the CDR3 DNA reads TGTGCCAGCAGAGTACTAGCGGGGGGGCGGCAGTACTTC. The chain carries TRBV10-3 and TRBJ2-7, with TRBD2 identical over 13 bases. This CDR3 spans 13 amino acids. CDR1 ENHRY and CDR2 SYGVKD come from the germline V gene. Trimming at V came to 10 bases and at J to 9 bases, leaving 9 bases not matched to a gene.